What follows describes a single T cell receptor beta chain. This record belongs to a study of technical replicates of blood from a handful of donors. TCRdb's table, derived via immunoSEQ multiplex PCR, lists solely in-frame clones and lacks some. The table shows approximately 85,000 clones, with about 92% occurring only once. V gave up 4 bases and J gave up 0 bases, with 7 bases separating them. This CDR3 contains 14 residues. CDR1 SGHTA and CDR2 FQGTGA come from the germline V gene. The genes are TRBV7-3 and TRBJ2-1, with D possibly TRBD1 on 6 matching bases. The sequence was obtained from a human donor in good health. The sample taken for sequencing was T cells isolated from PBMCs. The CDR3 region is CASSSDSSYNEQFF. In DNA, the CDR3 is TGTGCCAGCAGCTCGGACAGCTCCTACAATGAGCAGTTCTTC.